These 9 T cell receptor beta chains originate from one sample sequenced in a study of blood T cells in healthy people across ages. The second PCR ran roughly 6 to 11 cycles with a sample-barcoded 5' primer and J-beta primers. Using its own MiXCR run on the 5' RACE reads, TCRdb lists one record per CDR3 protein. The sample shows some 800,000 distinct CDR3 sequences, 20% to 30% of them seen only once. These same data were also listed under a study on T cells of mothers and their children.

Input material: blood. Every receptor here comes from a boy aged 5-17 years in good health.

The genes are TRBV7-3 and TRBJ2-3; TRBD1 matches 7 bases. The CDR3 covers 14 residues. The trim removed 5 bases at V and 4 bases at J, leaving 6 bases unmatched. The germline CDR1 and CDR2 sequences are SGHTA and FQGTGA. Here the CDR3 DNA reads TGTGCCAGCAGCCAAACAGGGGCTGCAGATACGCAGTATTTT. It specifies CASSQTGAADTQYF.

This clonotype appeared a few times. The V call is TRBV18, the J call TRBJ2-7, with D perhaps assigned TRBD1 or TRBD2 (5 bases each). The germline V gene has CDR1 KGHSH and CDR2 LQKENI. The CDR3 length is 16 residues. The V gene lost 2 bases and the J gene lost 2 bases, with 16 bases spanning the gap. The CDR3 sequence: CASSPIQRGRAYEQYF. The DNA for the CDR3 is TGTGCCAGCTCACCAATTCAGAGGGGACGCGCCTACGAGCAGTACTTC.

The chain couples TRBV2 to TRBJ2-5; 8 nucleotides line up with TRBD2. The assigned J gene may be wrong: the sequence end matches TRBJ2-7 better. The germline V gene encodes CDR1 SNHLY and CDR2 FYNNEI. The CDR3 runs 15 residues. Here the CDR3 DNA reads TGTGCCAGCAGGAGGCTAGCGGGTGGTGTCTACGAGCAGTACTTC. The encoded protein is CASRRLAGGVYEQYF.

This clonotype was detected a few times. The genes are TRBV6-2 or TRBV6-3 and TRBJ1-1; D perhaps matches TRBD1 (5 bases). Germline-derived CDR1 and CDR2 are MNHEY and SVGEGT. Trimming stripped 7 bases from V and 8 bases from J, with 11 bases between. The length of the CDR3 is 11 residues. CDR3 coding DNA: TGTGCCAGCAATAGGGGACGAGAAGCTTTCTTT. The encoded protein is CASNRGREAFF.

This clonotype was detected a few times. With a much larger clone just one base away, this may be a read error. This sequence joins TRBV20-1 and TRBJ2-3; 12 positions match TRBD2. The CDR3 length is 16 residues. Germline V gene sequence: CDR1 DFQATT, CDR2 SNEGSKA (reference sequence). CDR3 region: CSAVSSGREWTGTQYF. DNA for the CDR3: TGCAGTGCCGTTTCTAGCGGGAGGGAGTGGACAGGTACGCAGTATTTT.

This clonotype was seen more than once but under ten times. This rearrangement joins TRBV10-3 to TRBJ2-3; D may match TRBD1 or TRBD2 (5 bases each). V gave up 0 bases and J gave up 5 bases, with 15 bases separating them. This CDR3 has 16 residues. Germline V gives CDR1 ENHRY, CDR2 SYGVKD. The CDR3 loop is CAISESMGRSKDTQYF. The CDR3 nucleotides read TGTGCCATCAGTGAGTCGATGGGACGGAGTAAAGATACGCAGTATTTT.

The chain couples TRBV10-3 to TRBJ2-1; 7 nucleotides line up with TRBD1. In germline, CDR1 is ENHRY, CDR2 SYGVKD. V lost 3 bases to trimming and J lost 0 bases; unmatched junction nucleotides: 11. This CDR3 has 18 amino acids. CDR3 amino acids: CAISDSRGRNSSYNEQFF. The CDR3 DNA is TGTGCCATCAGTGACTCGAGGGGGCGTAATAGCTCCTACAATGAGCAGTTCTTC.

The CDR3 reads CSASGRVNNEQFF. CDR3 DNA: TGCAGTGCTAGTGGGCGGGTCAACAATGAGCAGTTCTTC. This rearrangement joins TRBV20-1 to TRBJ2-1; weak D call: TRBD2 (5 bases). CDR3 length equals 13 residues. Germline assignment: CDR1 DFQATT and CDR2 SNEGSKA (reference sequence). V shed 3 bases and J shed 5 bases, with 11 bases lying between them.

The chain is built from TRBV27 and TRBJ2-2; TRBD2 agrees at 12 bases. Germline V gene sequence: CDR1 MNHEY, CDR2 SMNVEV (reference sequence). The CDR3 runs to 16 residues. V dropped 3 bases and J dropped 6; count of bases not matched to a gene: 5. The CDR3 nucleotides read TGTGCCAGCAGTTTCAGACTAGCGGGGGTACCCGGGGAGCTGTTTTTT. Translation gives CASSFRLAGVPGELFF.